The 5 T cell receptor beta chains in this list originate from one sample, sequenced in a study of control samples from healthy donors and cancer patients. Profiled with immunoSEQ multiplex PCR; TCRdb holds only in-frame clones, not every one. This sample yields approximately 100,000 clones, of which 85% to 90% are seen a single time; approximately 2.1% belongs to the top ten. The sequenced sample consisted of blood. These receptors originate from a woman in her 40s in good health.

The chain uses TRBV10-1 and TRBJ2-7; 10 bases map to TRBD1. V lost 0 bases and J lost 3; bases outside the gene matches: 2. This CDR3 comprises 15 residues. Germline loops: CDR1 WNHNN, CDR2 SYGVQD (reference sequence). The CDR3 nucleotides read TGCGCCAGCAGTGAGTCAGGGGACAGGGGCTACGAGCAGTACTTC. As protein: CASSESGDRGYEQYF.

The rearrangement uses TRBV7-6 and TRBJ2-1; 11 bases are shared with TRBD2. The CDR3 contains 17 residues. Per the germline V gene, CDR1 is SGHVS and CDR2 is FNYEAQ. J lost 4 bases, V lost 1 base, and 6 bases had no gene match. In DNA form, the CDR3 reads TGTGCCAGCAGCTTAGACCTAGCGGGGGGCCCTTACAATGAGCAGTTCTTC. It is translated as CASSLDLAGGPYNEQFF.

The CDR3 DNA reads TGTGCCAGCAGCTTGCAAAGGAAGGACACTGAAGCTTTCTTT. Protein sequence: CASSLQRKDTEAFF. The V call is TRBV5-4, the J call TRBJ1-1; no firm D call. V was pared by 1 base and J by 3 bases, with 10 bases between. CDR3 length: 14 amino acids. Germline V lookup: CDR1 SGHNT, CDR2 YYREEE (reference sequence).

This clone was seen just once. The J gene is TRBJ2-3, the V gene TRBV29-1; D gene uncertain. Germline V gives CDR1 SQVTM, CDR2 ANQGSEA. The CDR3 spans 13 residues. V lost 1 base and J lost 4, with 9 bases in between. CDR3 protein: CSVEGGNADTQYF. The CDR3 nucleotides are TGCAGCGTTGAAGGGGGTAACGCAGATACGCAGTATTTT.

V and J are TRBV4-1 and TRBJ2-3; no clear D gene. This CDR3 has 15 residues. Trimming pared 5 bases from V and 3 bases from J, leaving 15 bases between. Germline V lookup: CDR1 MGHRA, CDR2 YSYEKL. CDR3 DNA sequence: TGCGCCAGCAGCGCCGGGCCCCGTGGGACAGATACGCAGTATTTT. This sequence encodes CASSAGPRGTDTQYF.